Shown below are 13 T cell receptor beta chains from a single sample sequenced in a study of Ad26.COV2.S vaccination and SARS-CoV-2 variants. Repertoires were generated with immunoSEQ multiplex PCR, while TCRdb's copy carries only in-frame clones and drops some. The sample holds hundreds of thousands of clones; 90% are singletons and the top ten take 9.5% to 15%. Treatment reported: roughly 19 received Ad26.COV2.S at low or high dose, single or two shots; 5 received placebo; per-sample allocation not given. It was on day 63 after the first vaccine or placebo injection that samples were taken. The input for sequencing was peripheral blood, taken in a trial of Ad26.COV2.S vaccine versus placebo. These receptors originate from a person aged 18 to 59 who received the Ad26.COV2.S COVID-19 vaccine or a placebo.

The rearrangement uses TRBV5-1 and TRBJ2-3; D is perhaps TRBD2 (6 bases). Trimming stripped 2 bases from V and 4 bases from J, with 23 bases between. Germline loops: CDR1 SGHRS, CDR2 YFSETQ. The CDR3 spans 18 residues. This CDR3 is CASSFLPSPSTSPDTQYF. The CDR3, as DNA: TGCGCCAGCAGCTTTCTCCCTTCTCCCTCGACTAGTCCAGATACGCAGTATTTT.

This CDR3 reads CASSYFREETQYF. The CDR3, as DNA: TGTGCCAGCAGCTACTTCCGGGAAGAGACCCAGTACTTC. The rearrangement links TRBV2 to TRBJ2-5; D call uncertain. Trimming stripped 6 bases from V and 3 bases from J, with 11 bases between. This CDR3 has 13 residues. The germline V gene encodes CDR1 SNHLY and CDR2 FYNNEI. The whole variable domain, remainder taken from reference TRBV2 and TRBJ2-5, is EPEVTQTPSHQVTQMGQEVILRCVPISNHLYFYWYRQILGQKVEFLVSFYNNEISEKSEIFDDQFSVERPDGSNFTLKIRSTKLEDSAMYFCASSYFREETQYFGPGTRLLVL.

The rearrangement uses TRBV7-2 and TRBJ2-1; 14 positions agree with TRBD2. The germline V gene encodes CDR1 SGHTA and CDR2 FQGNSA. This CDR3 contains 16 residues. The trim removed 5 bases at V and 14 bases at J, leaving 14 bases unmatched. The CDR3 loop reads CASSAFHGTSGSIEFF. In nucleotides, the CDR3 is TGTGCCAGCAGCGCCTTCCACGGGACTAGCGGGAGTATAGAGTTCTTC.

This sequence joins TRBV5-4 and TRBJ2-1, with D perhaps matching TRBD2 (6 bases). Per germline, CDR1 SGHNT and CDR2 YYREEE (reference sequence). The CDR3 loop spans 15 amino acids. V was clipped by 0 bases and J by 3 bases, with 10 bases between them. CDR3 in amino acids: CASSLGAGYYNEQFF. DNA of the CDR3: TGTGCCAGCAGCTTGGGGGCGGGGTACTACAATGAGCAGTTCTTC.

The rearrangement links TRBV29-1 to TRBJ2-7; 13 bases map to TRBD2. CDR1 SQVTM and CDR2 ANQGSEA come from the germline V gene. Germline trimming cut 6 bases from V and 5 bases from J; bases unmatched to any gene: 7. This CDR3 contains 14 residues. CDR3 protein: CSVTSGRALNEQYF. For the CDR3, the DNA is TGCAGCGTAACTAGCGGGAGGGCCTTGAACGAGCAGTACTTC.

V is TRBV7-9 and J is TRBJ1-3; no reliable D call. The CDR3 spans 13 residues. Germline-derived CDR1 and CDR2 are SEHNR and FQNEAQ (reference sequence). Trimming removed 2 bases at V and 4 bases at J, with 6 bases between. The CDR3 nucleotides are TGTGCCAGCAGCTTAAGCGGAGGAAACACCATATATTTT. Its protein is CASSLSGGNTIYF.

The V call is TRBV5-5, the J call TRBJ1-1, with D uncertain. CDR3 length: 14 residues. The germline V and J ends were trimmed by 5 bases and 2 bases, with 13 bases remaining between them. Germline CDR1 SGHKS, CDR2 YYEKEE (reference sequence). The CDR3 loop is CASRRAGENTEAFF. DNA for the CDR3: TGTGCCAGCAGGCGTGCCGGGGAAAACACTGAAGCTTTCTTT.

This clone came up once. The genes are TRBV28 and TRBJ2-1; TRBD2 matches at 11 bases. This CDR3 comprises 17 residues. V lost 2 bases to trimming and J lost 3 bases; unmatched junction nucleotides: 6. Germline CDR1 is MDHEN and CDR2 is SYDVKM. The chain's CDR3 is CASSLRGLADFYNEQFF. Written as DNA, the CDR3 is TGTGCCAGCAGTTTAAGGGGACTAGCGGATTTCTACAATGAGCAGTTCTTC.

The V gene is TRBV4-3, the J gene TRBJ1-1; D perhaps matches TRBD1 (5 bases). The CDR3 is 15 residues long. Trimming left V 1 base short and J 6 bases short, with 15 bases between. Per germline, CDR1 LGHNA and CDR2 YSLEER. In DNA, the CDR3 is TGCGCCAGCAGCCAAGGACAGTTCGACAACGCTGAAGCTTTCTTT. Its protein is CASSQGQFDNAEAFF.

The chain is built from TRBV10-3 and TRBJ1-4; D is unresolved. Germline V gene sequence: CDR1 ENHRY, CDR2 SYGVKD. Trimming shortened V by 0 bases and J by 2 bases, and 10 bases separated the two germline ends. This CDR3 is 16 amino acids long. As DNA, the CDR3 is TGTGCCATCAGTGAGTCCAGAACGGCCACTAATGAAAAACTGTTTTTT. This translates into CAISESRTATNEKLFF.

The chain uses TRBV19 and TRBJ2-7; no definite D call. The CDR3 consists of 15 residues. Germline CDR1 is LNHDA and CDR2 is SQIVND (reference sequence). Between the trimmed V and J ends, which lost 0 bases and 2 bases, there was a span of 11 bases. CDR3 region: CASSIDRRQTYEQYF. CDR3 sequence (DNA): TGTGCCAGTAGTATAGATCGGCGGCAAACCTACGAGCAGTACTTC.

The V gene is TRBV18, the J gene TRBJ1-4, with a possible D match to TRBD1 (5 bases). Germline CDR1 KGHSH, CDR2 LQKENI. The CDR3 has 14 amino acids. Trimming left V 2 bases short and J 4 bases short, with 8 bases between. The CDR3 reads CASSPAQGNEKLFF. The CDR3 DNA reads as TGTGCCAGCTCACCAGCCCAGGGTAATGAAAAACTGTTTTTT.

This chain uses TRBV6-5 with TRBJ1-4; D possibly corresponds to TRBD1 (5 bases). The CDR3 length is 14 residues. V dropped 0 bases and J dropped 7 bases, with 9 bases sitting between them. Germline V gene lookup returns CDR1 MNHEY and CDR2 SVGAGI. As DNA, the CDR3 is TGTGCCAGCAGTTACTCCAGGGCTGGTGAAAAACTGTTTTTT. As protein: CASSYSRAGEKLFF.